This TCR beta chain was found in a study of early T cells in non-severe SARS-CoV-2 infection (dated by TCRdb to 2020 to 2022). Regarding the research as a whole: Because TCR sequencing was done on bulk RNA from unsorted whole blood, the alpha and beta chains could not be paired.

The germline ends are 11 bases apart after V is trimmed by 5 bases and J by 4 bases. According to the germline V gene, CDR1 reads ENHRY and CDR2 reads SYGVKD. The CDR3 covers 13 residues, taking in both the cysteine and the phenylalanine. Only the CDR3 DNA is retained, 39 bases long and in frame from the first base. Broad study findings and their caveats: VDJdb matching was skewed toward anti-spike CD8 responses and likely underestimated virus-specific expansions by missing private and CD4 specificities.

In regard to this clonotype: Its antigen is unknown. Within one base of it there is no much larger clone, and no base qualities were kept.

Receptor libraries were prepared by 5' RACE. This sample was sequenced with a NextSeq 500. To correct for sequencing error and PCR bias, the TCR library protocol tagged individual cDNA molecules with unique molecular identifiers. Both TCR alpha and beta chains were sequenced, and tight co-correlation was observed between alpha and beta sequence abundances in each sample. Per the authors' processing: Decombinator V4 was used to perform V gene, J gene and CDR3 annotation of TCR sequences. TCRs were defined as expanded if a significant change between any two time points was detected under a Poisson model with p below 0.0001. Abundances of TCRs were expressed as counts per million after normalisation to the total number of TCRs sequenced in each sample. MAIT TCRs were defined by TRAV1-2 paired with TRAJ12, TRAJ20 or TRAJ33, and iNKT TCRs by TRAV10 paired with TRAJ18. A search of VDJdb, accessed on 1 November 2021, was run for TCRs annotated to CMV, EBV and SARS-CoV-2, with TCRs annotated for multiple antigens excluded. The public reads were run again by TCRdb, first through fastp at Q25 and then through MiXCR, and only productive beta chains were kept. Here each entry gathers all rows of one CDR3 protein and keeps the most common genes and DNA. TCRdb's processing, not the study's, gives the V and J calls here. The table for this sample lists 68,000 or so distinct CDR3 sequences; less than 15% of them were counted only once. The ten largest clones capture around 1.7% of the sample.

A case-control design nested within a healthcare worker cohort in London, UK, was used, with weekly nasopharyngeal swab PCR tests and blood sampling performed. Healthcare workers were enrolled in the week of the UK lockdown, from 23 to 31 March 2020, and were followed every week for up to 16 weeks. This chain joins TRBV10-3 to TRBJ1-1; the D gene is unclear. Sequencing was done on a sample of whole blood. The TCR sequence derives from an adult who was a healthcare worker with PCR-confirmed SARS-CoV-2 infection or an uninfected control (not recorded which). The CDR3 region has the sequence CAISSLGGTEAFF. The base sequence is TGTGCCATCAGTTCCTTGGGAGGCACTGAAGCTTTCTTT.